This T cell receptor (beta chain) comes out of a study of T cells expressing NK-cell markers. Turning to the study itself: It was sorted CD3+CD56-NKG2C+, CD3+CD56+NKG2C- and CD3+CD56+NKG2C+ T cells that provided the TCR beta repertoires. General observations from the study: Also leading the CD3+CD56-NKG2C+ fraction in a handful of donors were these clonotypes.

TCRdb reprocessed the 5' RACE reads; each CDR3 protein has one entry and no DNA is given. This sample's table has approximately 170,000 distinct CDR3 sequences. Regarding this clonotype: Antigen: not known.

This CDR3 spans 15 amino acids. The sequencing sample was made of blood T cells: a sorted CD56 or NKG2C T cell subset, CD4+ or CD8+ T cells, or bulk PBMC T cells (not recorded which). This sequence joins TRBV12-3 or TRBV12-4 and TRBJ2-7; as DNA is missing, the TRBD1 call by TCRdb cannot be tested. The sequence derives from a man aged 18-70 years in good health. The CDR3: CASSLWDRGVYEQYF.